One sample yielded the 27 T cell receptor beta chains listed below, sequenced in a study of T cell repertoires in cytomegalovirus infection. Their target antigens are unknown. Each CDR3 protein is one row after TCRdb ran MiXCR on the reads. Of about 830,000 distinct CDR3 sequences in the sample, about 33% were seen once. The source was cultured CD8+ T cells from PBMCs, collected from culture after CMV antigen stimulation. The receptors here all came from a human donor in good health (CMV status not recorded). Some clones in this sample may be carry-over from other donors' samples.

CDR3 nucleotide sequence: TGTGCCAGCAGTTTATTTGGCGGGGGACAGTACGAGCAGTACTTC. This encodes CASSLFGGGQYEQYF. The V and J genes are TRBV27 and TRBJ2-7; either TRBD1 or TRBD2 may fit D (7 bases each). The CDR3 is 15 residues long. CDR1 and CDR2 from the germline V gene are MNHEY and SMNVEV (reference sequence). V was shortened by 1 base and J by 4 bases, with 14 bases between the two germline ends.

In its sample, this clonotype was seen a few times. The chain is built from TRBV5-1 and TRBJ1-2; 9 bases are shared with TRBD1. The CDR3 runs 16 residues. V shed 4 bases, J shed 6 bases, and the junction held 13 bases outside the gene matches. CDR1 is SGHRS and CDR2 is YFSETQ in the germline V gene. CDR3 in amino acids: CASSINTGGAMDGYTF. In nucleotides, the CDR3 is TGCGCCAGCAGCATCAATACAGGGGGCGCAATGGATGGCTACACCTTC.

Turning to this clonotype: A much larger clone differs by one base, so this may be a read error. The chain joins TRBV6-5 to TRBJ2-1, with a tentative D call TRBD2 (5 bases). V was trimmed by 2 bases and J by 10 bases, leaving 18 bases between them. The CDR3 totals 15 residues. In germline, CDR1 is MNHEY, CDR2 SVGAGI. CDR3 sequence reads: CASSYKTEGRREQFF. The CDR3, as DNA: TGTGCCAGCAGTTACAAGACTGAGGGCCGGCGCGAGCAGTTCTTC.

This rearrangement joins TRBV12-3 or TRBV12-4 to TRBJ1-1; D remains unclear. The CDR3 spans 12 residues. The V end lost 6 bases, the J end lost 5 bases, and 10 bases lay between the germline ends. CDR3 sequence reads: CASSHSATEAFF. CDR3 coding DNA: TGTGCCAGCAGCCATAGCGCTACTGAAGCTTTCTTT.

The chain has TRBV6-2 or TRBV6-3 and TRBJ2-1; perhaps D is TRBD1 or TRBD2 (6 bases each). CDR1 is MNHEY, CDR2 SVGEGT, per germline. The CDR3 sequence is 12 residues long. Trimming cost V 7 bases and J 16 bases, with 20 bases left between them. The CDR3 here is CASTDWGASFFF. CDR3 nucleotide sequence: TGTGCCAGCACCGACTGGGGGGCAAGCTTCTTCTTC.

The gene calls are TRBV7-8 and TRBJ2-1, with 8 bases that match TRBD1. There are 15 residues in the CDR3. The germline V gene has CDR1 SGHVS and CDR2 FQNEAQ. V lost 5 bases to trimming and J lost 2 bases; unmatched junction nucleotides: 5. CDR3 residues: CASSLWTGPYNEQFF. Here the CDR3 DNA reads TGTGCCAGCAGCCTCTGGACAGGGCCCTACAATGAGCAGTTCTTC.

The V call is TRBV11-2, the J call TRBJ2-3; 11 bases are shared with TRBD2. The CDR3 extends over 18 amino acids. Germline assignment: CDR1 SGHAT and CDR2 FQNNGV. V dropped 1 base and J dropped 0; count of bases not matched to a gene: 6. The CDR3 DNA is TGTGCCAGCAGCTTAGTCCCTAGCGGGGGGCGAAGCACAGATACGCAGTATTTT. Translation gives CASSLVPSGGRSTDTQYF. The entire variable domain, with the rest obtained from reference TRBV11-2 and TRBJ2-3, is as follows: EAGVAQSPRYKIIEKRQSVAFWCNPISGHATLYWYQQILGQGPKLLIQFQNNGVVDDSQLPKDRFSAERLKGVDSTLKIQPAKLEDSAVYLCASSLVPSGGRSTDTQYFGPGTRLTVL.

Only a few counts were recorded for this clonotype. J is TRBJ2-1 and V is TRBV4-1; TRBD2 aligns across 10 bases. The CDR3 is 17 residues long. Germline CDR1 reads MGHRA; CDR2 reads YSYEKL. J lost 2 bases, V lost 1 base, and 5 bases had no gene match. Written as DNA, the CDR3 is TGCGCCAGCAGCCAAGTTACTAGCGGGGAGACCTACAATGAGCAGTTCTTC. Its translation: CASSQVTSGETYNEQFF.

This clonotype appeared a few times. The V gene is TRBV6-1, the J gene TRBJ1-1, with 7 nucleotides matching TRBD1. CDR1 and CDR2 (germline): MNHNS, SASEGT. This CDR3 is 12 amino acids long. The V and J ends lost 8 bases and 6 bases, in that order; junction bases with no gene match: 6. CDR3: CASGDRVSEAFF. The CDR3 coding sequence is TGTGCCAGCGGGGACAGAGTTTCTGAAGCTTTCTTT.

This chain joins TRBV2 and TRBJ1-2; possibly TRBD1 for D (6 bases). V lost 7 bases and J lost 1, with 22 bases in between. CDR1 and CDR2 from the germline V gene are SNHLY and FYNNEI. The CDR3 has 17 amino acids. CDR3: CASIGRGSKHINYGYTF. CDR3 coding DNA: TGTGCCAGCATCGGCAGGGGAAGTAAACACATTAACTATGGCTACACCTTC.

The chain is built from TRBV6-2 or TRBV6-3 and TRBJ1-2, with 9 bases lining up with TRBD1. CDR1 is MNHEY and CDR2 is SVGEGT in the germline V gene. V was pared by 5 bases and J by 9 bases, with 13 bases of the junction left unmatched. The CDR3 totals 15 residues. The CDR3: CASSPGDRGNLSYTF. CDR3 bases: TGTGCCAGCAGTCCGGGAGACAGGGGGAATCTAAGCTACACCTTC.

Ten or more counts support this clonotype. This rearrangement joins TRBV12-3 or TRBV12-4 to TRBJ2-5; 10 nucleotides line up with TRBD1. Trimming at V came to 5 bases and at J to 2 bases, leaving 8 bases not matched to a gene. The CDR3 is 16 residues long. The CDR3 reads CASSTNDRGPQETQYF. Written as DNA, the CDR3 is TGTGCCAGCAGTACAAATGACAGGGGGCCTCAAGAGACCCAGTACTTC.

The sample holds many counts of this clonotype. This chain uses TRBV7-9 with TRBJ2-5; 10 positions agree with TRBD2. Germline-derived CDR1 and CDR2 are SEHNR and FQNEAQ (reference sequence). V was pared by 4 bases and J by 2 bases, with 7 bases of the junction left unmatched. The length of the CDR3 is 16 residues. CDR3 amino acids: CASSSYLLAGQETQYF. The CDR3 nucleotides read TGTGCCAGCAGCTCTTACTTACTAGCGGGGCAAGAGACCCAGTACTTC.

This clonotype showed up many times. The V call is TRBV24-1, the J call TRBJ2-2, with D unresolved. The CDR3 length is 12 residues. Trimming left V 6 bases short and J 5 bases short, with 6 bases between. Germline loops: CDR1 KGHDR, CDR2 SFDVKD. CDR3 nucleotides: TGTGCCACCAGTCAAGGGACCGGGGAGCTGTTTTTT. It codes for CATSQGTGELFF.

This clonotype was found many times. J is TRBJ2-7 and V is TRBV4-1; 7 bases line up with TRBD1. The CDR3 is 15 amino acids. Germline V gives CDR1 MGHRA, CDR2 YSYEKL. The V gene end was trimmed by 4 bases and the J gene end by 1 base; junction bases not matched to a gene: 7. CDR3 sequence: CASSLQSDRSYEQYV. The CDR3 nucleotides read TGCGCCAGCAGCCTTCAGTCGGACAGGTCCTACGAGCAGTACGTC.

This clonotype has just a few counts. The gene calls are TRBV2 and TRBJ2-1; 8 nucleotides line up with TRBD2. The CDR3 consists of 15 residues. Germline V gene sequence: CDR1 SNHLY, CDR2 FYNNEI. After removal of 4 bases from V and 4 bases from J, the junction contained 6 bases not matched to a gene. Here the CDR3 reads CASSGALAEYNEQFF. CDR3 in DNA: TGTGCCAGCAGTGGGGCACTAGCGGAATACAATGAGCAGTTCTTC.

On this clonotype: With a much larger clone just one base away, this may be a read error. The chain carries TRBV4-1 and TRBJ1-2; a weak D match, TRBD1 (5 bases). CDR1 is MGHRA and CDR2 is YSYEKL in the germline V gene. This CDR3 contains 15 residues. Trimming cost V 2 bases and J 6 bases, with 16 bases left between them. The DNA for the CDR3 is TGCGCCAGCAGCCAACACCTGAGAGGGACCGATGGCTACACCTTC. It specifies CASSQHLRGTDGYTF.

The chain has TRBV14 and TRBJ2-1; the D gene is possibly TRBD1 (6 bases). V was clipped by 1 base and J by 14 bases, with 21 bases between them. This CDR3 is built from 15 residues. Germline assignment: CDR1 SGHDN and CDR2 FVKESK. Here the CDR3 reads CASSQAGTRPTKEFF. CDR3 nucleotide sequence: TGTGCCAGCAGCCAAGCCGGGACAAGACCCACGAAGGAGTTCTTC.

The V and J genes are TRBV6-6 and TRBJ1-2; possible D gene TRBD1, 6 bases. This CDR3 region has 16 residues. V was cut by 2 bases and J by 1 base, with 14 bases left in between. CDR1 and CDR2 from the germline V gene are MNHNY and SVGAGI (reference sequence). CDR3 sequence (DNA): TGTGCCAGCAGTTACACGGAGGGGGATTTTAACTATGGCTACACCTTC. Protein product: CASSYTEGDFNYGYTF.

The CDR3 DNA reads TGTGCCAGCAGTCCCGCTGTAGGATTGTATGGCTACACCTTC. Translation gives CASSPAVGLYGYTF. V is TRBV6-1 and J is TRBJ1-2; D gene uncertain. Trimming removed 5 bases at V and 5 bases at J, with 15 bases between. CDR1 and CDR2 from the germline V gene are MNHNS and SASEGT. This CDR3 region has 14 residues.

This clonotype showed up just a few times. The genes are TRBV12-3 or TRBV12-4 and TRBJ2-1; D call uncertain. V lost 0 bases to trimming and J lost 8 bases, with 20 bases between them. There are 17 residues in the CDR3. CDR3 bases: TGTGCCAGCAGTTTAGCGCTAAGTGACACTGAGAAGGATGAGCAGTTCTTC. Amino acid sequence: CASSLALSDTEKDEQFF.

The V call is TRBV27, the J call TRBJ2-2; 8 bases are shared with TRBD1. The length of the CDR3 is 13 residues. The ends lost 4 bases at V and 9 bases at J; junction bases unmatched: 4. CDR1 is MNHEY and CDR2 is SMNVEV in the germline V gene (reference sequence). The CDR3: CASSWQGARELFF. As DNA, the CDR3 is TGTGCCAGCAGTTGGCAGGGGGCTCGGGAGCTGTTTTTT.

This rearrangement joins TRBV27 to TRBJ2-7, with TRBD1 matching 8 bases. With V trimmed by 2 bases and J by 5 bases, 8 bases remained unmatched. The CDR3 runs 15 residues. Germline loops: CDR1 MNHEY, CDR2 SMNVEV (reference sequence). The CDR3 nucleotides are TGTGCCAGCAGTTTAAGGGGGGACAGGTCCCACGAGCAGTACTTC. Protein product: CASSLRGDRSHEQYF.

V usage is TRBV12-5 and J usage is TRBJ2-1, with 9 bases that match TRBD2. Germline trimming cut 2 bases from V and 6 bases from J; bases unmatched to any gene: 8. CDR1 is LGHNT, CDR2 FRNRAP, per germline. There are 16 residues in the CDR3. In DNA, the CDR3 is TGTGCTAGTGGTTTGACGACCGGGACTAGCTTCAATGAGCAGTTCTTC. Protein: CASGLTTGTSFNEQFF.

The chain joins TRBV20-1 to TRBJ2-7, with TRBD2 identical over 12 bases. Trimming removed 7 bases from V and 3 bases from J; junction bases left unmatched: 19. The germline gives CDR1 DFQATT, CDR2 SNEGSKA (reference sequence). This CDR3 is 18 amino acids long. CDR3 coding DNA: TGCAGTGGTACGAGAAGCCCTAGCGGGGGGGCCCTGGGCTACGAGCAGTACGTC. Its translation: CSGTRSPSGGALGYEQYV.

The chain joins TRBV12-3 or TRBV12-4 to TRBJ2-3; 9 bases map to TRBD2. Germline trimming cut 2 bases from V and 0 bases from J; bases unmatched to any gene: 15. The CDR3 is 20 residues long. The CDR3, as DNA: TGTGCCAGCAGTTTATTTCCGTTTAGCGGGGGACCCACTAGCACAGATACGCAGTATTTT. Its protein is CASSLFPFSGGPTSTDTQYF.

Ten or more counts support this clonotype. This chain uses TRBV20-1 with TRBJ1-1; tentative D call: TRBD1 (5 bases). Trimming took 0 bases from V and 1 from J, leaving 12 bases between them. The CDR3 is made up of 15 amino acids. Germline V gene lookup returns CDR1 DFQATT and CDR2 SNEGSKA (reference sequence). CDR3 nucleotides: TGCAGTGCTAGAGACCCCCAGGGAAAGAACACTGAAGCTTTCTTT. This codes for CSARDPQGKNTEAFF.